Listed below are T cell receptor beta chains from one sample, sequenced in a study of blood T cells in healthy people across ages. MiXCR, run by TCRdb on the 5' RACE reads, gives a single entry per CDR3 protein. The sample comprises 1.5 million to 2 million distinct CDR3 sequences, 49% of which are singletons, and less than 2.5% rests with the top ten. Sequenced material: blood. These receptors were collected from a woman between 35 and 50 years old in good health. Each CDR3 is given with its conserved first and last residue. The D gene is left open where the match is weak. Some rows have no size entry. The others give once, few or many, or a class for an expanded clone.

>few|TRBV7-2|TRBJ2-7|NA
TGTGCCAGCAGCTTCGCCGGTTTCGAGCAGTACTTC
CASSFAGFEQYF
>few|TRBV9|TRBJ2-6|TRBD1
TGTGCCAGCAGCACAGGGGTGGCCCTTGGGGCCAACGTCCTGACTTTC
CASSTGVALGANVLTF
>many|TRBV2|TRBJ2-5|NA
TGTGCCAGCAGTGGGCAGGGAGGAGAGACCCAGTACTTC
CASSGQGGETQYF
>NA|TRBV27|TRBJ2-5|NA
TGTGCCAGCAGTCTCCGGGTCGGGGGCGAGACCCAGTACTTC
CASSLRVGGETQYF
>NA|TRBV6-5|TRBJ2-1|NA
TGTGCCAGCAGTTCAACGACAGACTTGGCCTACAATGAGCAGTTCTTC
CASSSTTDLAYNEQFF
>NA|TRBV9|TRBJ2-3|NA
TGTGCCAGCAGCGCCCAGGCAGCAGGTACAGATACGCAGTATTTT
CASSAQAAGTDTQYF
>NA|TRBV29-1|TRBJ2-5|NA
TGCAGCGTCAACAGGGATCCGCGGACCCAGTACTTC
CSVNRDPRTQYF
>few|TRBV12-3/TRBV12-4|TRBJ1-2|NA
TGTGCCAGCAGTTCGCTCGGGGCGGGTTATGGCTACACCTTC
CASSSLGAGYGYTF
>few|TRBV27|TRBJ2-3|NA
TGTGCCAGCAGTTTGGGACAAAGCGGTTTTCCAGATACGCAGTATTTT
CASSLGQSGFPDTQYF
>NA|TRBV12-3/TRBV12-4|TRBJ1-2|TRBD1
TGTGCCAGCAGCTACAAGGGGACAGAAGGAACTTATGGCTACACCTTC
CASSYKGTEGTYGYTF
>NA|TRBV28|TRBJ1-1|NA
TGTGCCAGCAGTCCGATAAAACAGGATTTGGGCACTGAAGCTTTCTTT
CASSPIKQDLGTEAFF
>NA|TRBV3-1|TRBJ2-1|TRBD1
TGTGCCAGCAGCTATAAGATTTGGGGACAGGGGGACTACAATGAGCAGTTCTTC
CASSYKIWGQGDYNEQFF
>NA|TRBV7-2|TRBJ2-5|NA
TGTGCCAGCAGCGCACCAACCCGGGGGTTAAGCTCCTACAATGAGCAGTACTTC
CASSAPTRGLSSYNEQYF
>NA|TRBV6-5|TRBJ1-2|NA
TGTGCCAGCAGTTACTCGAGCCTGGATGGGGGCTACACCTTC
CASSYSSLDGGYTF
>NA|TRBV7-9|TRBJ1-2|TRBD1
TGTGCCAGCAGCCCCCAAGGACAGGCCGCCTACTATGGCTACACCTTC
CASSPQGQAAYYGYTF
>many|TRBV6-2/TRBV6-3|TRBJ2-1|NA
TGTGCCAGCAGCGGACAGTACAATGAGCAGTTCTTC
CASSGQYNEQFF
>few|TRBV12-3/TRBV12-4|TRBJ1-4|TRBD1
TGTGCCAGCAGTTGGGACAGGGAAGGTGAAAAACTGTTTTTT
CASSWDREGEKLFF
>NA|TRBV3-1|TRBJ2-7|NA
TGTGCCAGCAGCCTCGGTGGGGCGTCGCACGAGCAGTACTTC
CASSLGGASHEQYF
>NA|TRBV20-1|TRBJ1-2|NA
TGCAGTGCTAGCCAAGACACCTCATTGGGGGGCTACACCTTC
CSASQDTSLGGYTF
>few|TRBV6-5|TRBJ2-6|TRBD1
TGTGCCAGCAGTTACTCGAAATTCTCCGGACAGGGTTCCTCTGGGGCCAACGTCCTGACTTTC
CASSYSKFSGQGSSGANVLTF
>few|TRBV12-3/TRBV12-4|TRBJ2-3|NA
TGTGCCAGCAGACCGGGAGATACGCAGTATTTT
CASRPGDTQYF
>few|TRBV4-3|TRBJ2-1|NA
TGCGCCAGCAGCCAAGATTTTGGAGACAACTACAATGAGCAGTTCTTC
CASSQDFGDNYNEQFF
>NA|TRBV27|TRBJ2-7|TRBD1
TGTGCCAGCAGGAGCCGGGACAGTCCCTACGAGCAGTACTTC
CASRSRDSPYEQYF
>NA|TRBV4-3|TRBJ2-5|NA
TGCGCCAGCAGCCAAGAGGGTGGGAGGATAAAGACCCAGTACTTC
CASSQEGGRIKTQYF
>many|TRBV7-2|TRBJ2-7|TRBD1
TGTGCCAGCAGCTTAGCCGGGACAGGGAACTACGAGCAGTACTTC
CASSLAGTGNYEQYF
>few|TRBV7-9|TRBJ2-5|NA
TGTGCCAGCAGCCCAGACCCGGGGCAAGAGACCCAGTACTTC
CASSPDPGQETQYF
>NA|TRBV7-3|TRBJ1-1|NA
TGTGCCAGCAGCTTAACGGGGGGGGCTGGGCTGGCTTTCTTT
CASSLTGGAGLAFF
>few|TRBV7-2|TRBJ1-6|NA
TGTGCCAGCAGCGCACAGCGAATGGGTGATTCACCCCTCCACTTT
CASSAQRMGDSPLHF
>NA|TRBV20-1|TRBJ2-5|TRBD2
TGCAGTGCTGTGACTAGCGGGGAGACCCAGTACTTC
CSAVTSGETQYF
>few|TRBV20-1|TRBJ2-1|NA
TGCAGTGCTAGTTTGCGTGGAGCCAACAATGAGCAGTTCTTC
CSASLRGANNEQFF
>NA|TRBV10-3|TRBJ2-3|NA
TGTGCCATCAATTTAGCGCGAAGCACAGATACGCAGTATTTT
CAINLARSTDTQYF
>NA|TRBV4-2|TRBJ1-1|NA
TGTGCCAGCAGCCAAGATTTATCCTCGGTCACTGAAGCTTTCTTT
CASSQDLSSVTEAFF
>NA|TRBV4-1|TRBJ2-7|NA
TGCGCCAGCAGCCAAGTAAATGGTTACAATGAGCAGTACTTC
CASSQVNGYNEQYF
>few|TRBV4-2|TRBJ2-7|TRBD1
TGTGCCAGCAGTCTTAATGACAGGGGCGATCTATCCTACGAGCAGTACTTC
CASSLNDRGDLSYEQYF
>NA|TRBV29-1|TRBJ2-3|TRBD1
TGCAGCGCCGAGGGGCCTTTACAGGGGAGCACAGATACGCAGTATTTT
CSAEGPLQGSTDTQYF
>once|TRBV28|TRBJ2-5|TRBD1
TGTGCCAGCAGTCGTGGGACAGGGGTTATTCAAGGAGAGACCCAGTACTTC
CASSRGTGVIQGETQYF
>NA|TRBV5-6|TRBJ2-3|NA
TGTGCCAGCAGCCCTCCGGACAGAAAGCGGAGAGATACGCAGTATTTT
CASSPPDRKRRDTQYF
>few|TRBV4-3|TRBJ2-7|NA
TGCGCCAGCAGCCAAGGGTTTGGGGGTACCTACGAGCAGTACTTC
CASSQGFGGTYEQYF
>NA|TRBV28|TRBJ1-6|TRBD1
TGTGCCAGCAGTTCCCCCGGGACAGGGAATTCACCCCTCCACTTT
CASSSPGTGNSPLHF
>few|TRBV29-1|TRBJ1-4|NA
TGCAGCGCCACGGGACCGGGTGGGAGTGAAAAACTGTTTTTT
CSATGPGGSEKLFF
>NA|TRBV7-2|TRBJ1-2|NA
TGTGCCAGCAGCTTAGGTGTGGGGGGTGGCTATGGCTACACCTTC
CASSLGVGGGYGYTF
>few|TRBV29-1|TRBJ2-7|TRBD1
TGCAGCGTTGTGGGACGGACAGGGGCGTTGTACGAGCAGTACTTC
CSVVGRTGALYEQYF
>NA|TRBV29-1|TRBJ1-2|TRBD1
TGCAGCCCTCCCTCCGGGACAGCCGAAAACCCAACTAACTATGGCTACACCTTC
CSPPSGTAENPTNYGYTF
>NA|TRBV27|TRBJ2-3|NA
TGTGCCAGCAGTTTCTCCTACGTGATTTCTAGCACAGATACGCAGTATTTT
CASSFSYVISSTDTQYF
>few|TRBV3-1|TRBJ2-1|TRBD2
TGTGCCAGCAGCCATACTGGACTAGCCAATGAGCAGTTCTTC
CASSHTGLANEQFF
>NA|TRBV11-2|TRBJ2-7|TRBD2
TGTGCCAGCAGCTCTGGAAGGCTAGCGGTCTACGAGCAGTACTTC
CASSSGRLAVYEQYF
>NA|TRBV7-3|TRBJ2-1|NA
TGTGCCAGCAGCCCCCGGACTGCGGGACTCTACAATGAGCAGTTCTTC
CASSPRTAGLYNEQFF
>NA|TRBV4-1|TRBJ2-7|NA
TGCGCCAGCAGCCAAGCAGTAGGGATCCAATACGAGCAGTACTTC
CASSQAVGIQYEQYF
>few|TRBV10-3|TRBJ2-5|NA
TGTGCCATCAGTCCCGGGGTTAAAGAGACCCAGTACTTC
CAISPGVKETQYF
>NA|TRBV9|TRBJ2-1|TRBD2
TGTGCCAGCAGCGGCGGGGGGCGTGCTTACAATGAGCAGTTCTTC
CASSGGGRAYNEQFF
>NA|TRBV5-1|TRBJ2-1|TRBD2
TGCGCCAGCAGCGGCGGGGTGGCGGGGGGGCTTGATGAGCAGTTCTTC
CASSGGVAGGLDEQFF
>few|TRBV4-1|TRBJ2-7|NA
TGCGCCAGCAGCCTCGAGGGCAGGAACGAGCAGTACTTC
CASSLEGRNEQYF
>NA|TRBV9|TRBJ2-3|TRBD2
TGTGCCAGCAGCTCTCCGGGACTAGCCCCAGATACGCAGTATTTT
CASSSPGLAPDTQYF
>few|TRBV6-2/TRBV6-3|TRBJ2-6|NA
TGTGCCAGCAGATATTACAGGGAAGGCTCTGGGGCCAACGTCCTGACTTTC
CASRYYREGSGANVLTF
>NA|TRBV12-5|TRBJ2-5|NA
TGTGCTAGTGGCCGATGGCGAGGGGCAGGTAGAGGGGAGACCCAGTACTTC
CASGRWRGAGRGETQYF
>few|TRBV7-8|TRBJ2-7|TRBD1
TGTGCCAGCAGCGCATTGACAGGGGAACTGGCTGCCGAGCAGTACTTC
CASSALTGELAAEQYF